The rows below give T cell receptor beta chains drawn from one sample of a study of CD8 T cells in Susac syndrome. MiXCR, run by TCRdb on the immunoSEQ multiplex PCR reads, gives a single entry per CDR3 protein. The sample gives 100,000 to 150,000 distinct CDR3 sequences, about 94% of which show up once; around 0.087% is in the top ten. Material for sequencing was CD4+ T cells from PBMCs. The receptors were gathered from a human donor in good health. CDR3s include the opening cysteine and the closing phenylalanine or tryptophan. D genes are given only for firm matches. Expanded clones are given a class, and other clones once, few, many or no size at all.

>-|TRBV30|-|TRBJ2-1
TGTGCCTGGAAGGCAGGGTCTTATGACAATGAGCAGTTCTTC
CAWKAGSYDNEQFF
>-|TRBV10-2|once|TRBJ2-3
TGCGCCAGCAGAAGGATAGCGGACCCAGATACGCAGTATTTT
CASRRIADPDTQYF
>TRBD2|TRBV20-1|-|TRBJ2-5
TGCAGTGCTTTAGCGGGAGATCGGGAGACCCAGTACTTC
CSALAGDRETQYF
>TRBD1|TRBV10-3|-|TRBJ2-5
TGTGCCATCAGTCTCCGGACAGGGGGCAGGGAGACCCAGTACTTC
CAISLRTGGRETQYF
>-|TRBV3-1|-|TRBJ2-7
TGTGCCAGCGCCCTCCGGGGGCCGAGCTCCTACGAGCAGTACTTC
CASALRGPSSYEQYF
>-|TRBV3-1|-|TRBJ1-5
TGTGCCAGCAGCCCCGCCGAGGTACGGCCCCAGCATTTT
CASSPAEVRPQHF
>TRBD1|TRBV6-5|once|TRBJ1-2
TGTGCCAGCAGTTACCAGGGGGGCTATGGCTACACCTTC
CASSYQGGYGYTF
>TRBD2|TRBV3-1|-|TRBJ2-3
TGTGCCAGCAGCCCTAGCGGTTTGGGAGATACGCAGTATTTT
CASSPSGLGDTQYF
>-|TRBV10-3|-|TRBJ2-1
TGTGCCATCAGTGAGTCGGGGCGGACCGGGGCCGGCAATGAGCAGTTCTTC
CAISESGRTGAGNEQFF
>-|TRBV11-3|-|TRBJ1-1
TGTGCCAGCAGCTTAGACGGCACTGAAGCTTTCTTT
CASSLDGTEAFF
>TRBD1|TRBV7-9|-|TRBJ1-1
TGTGCCAGCAGTCCCGGGACAGGGAGCTTGAACACTGAAGCTTTCTTT
CASSPGTGSLNTEAFF
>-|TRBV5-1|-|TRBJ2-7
TGCGCCAGCAGCCCCAGGGTGGAGAGCTCCTACGAGCAGTACTTC
CASSPRVESSYEQYF
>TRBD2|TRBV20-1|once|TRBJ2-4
TGCAGTGCCCCGGGGCGGGGGGGTTCCAAAAACATTCAGTACTTC
CSAPGRGGSKNIQYF
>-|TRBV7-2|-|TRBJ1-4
TGTGCCAGCAGCTTTGCGGGGGAAAAACTGTTTTTT
CASSFAGEKLFF
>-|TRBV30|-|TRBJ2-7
TGTGCCTGGTCCTACGGAAGTGTCGACGAGCAGTACTTC
CAWSYGSVDEQYF
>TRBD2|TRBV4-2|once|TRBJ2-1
TGTGCCAGCAGCCGCTTCGGGGGGACTGACTCCTACAATGAGCAGTTCTTC
CASSRFGGTDSYNEQFF
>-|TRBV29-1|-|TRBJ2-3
TGCAGCGTTGAAGCGGTTGACAGAAGCACAGATACGCAGTATTTT
CSVEAVDRSTDTQYF
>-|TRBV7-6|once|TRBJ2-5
TGTGCCAGCAGCTCCAGGGGGGGGACGGGGGCCGAGACCCAGTACTTC
CASSSRGGTGAETQYF
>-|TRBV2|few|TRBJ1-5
TGTGCCAGCAGTCGCAGTAGGGGCAATCAGCCCCAGCATTTT
CASSRSRGNQPQHF
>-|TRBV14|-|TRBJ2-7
TGTGCCAGCAGCCGCGGGACAGTAGCAGAAGGGGAGCAGTACTTC
CASSRGTVAEGEQYF
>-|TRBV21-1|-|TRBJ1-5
TGTGCCAGCAGCATTTTTTATGAGGGCTACGATCAGCCCCAGCATTTT
CASSIFYEGYDQPQHF
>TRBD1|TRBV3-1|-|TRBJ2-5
TGTGCCAGCAGCCTCGGACAGGGGGCAGGAGAGACCCAGTACTTC
CASSLGQGAGETQYF